This paragraph covers one TCR beta chain sequence. Its antigen is unidentified. This sample was included in a study of T cell clonotyping in hematopoietic cell transplantation. Regarding the study as a whole: Few recipient clonotypes overlapped donors; over 97% were de novo at given depth. No sorting was done, leaving CD4 and CD8 contributions mixed.

Produced via immunoSEQ multiplex PCR; TCRdb's table is partial and in-frame only. The sample carries 2,000 or so clones, about 90% recorded once. The receptor was derived from a male patient in his late teens or twenties who had an allogeneic stem cell transplant from a related donor, so the T cells may come from the graft donor. Some clones in this sample may be carry-over from other donors' samples. The input for sequencing was PBMCs, taken at the time of graft-versus-host disease after allogeneic stem cell transplant.

This chain's CDR3 is CASTPGQGYSPLHF. DNA of the CDR3: TGTGCCAGCACGCCGGGACAGGGGTATTCACCCCTCCACTTT. The J gene is TRBJ1-6, the V gene TRBV2; 10 bases are shared with TRBD1. Germline CDR1 is SNHLY and CDR2 is FYNNEI. The CDR3 covers 14 residues. J lost 8 bases, V lost 7 bases, and 5 bases had no gene match.